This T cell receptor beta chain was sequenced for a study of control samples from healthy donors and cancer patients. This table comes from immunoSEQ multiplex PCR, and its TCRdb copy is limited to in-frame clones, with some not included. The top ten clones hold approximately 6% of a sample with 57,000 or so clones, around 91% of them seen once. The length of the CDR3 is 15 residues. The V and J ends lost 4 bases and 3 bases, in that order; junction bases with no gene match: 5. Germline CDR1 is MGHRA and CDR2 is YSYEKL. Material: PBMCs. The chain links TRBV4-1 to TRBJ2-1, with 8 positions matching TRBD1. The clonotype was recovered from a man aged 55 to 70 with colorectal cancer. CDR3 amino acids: CASSLEGQVYNEQFF. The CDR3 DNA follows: TGCGCCAGCAGCCTAGAGGGACAGGTCTACAATGAGCAGTTCTTC.